This T cell receptor beta chain emerged from a study of blood T cell repertoires in COVID-19. Germline V gives CDR1 SEHNR, CDR2 FQNEAQ (reference sequence). The V and J ends lost 4 bases and 8 bases respectively, with 20 bases between them. The CDR3 spans 16 residues. As originally analysed: Amplification from reference gene primers served as the basis for estimated nucleated cell counts. Profiling relied on immunoSEQ multiplex PCR, and the TCRdb table lists in-frame clones only, not all of them. For V, J and clone size, that table is used; D and trimming come from the DNA. Among about 30,000 clones listed, around nine tenths were seen once.

The clonotype originates from a man between 65 and 85 years old with acute or convalescent COVID-19. The material sequenced was peripheral blood. This sequence joins TRBV7-9 and TRBJ1-4; possibly TRBD1 for D (6 bases). The CDR3 loop reads CASSSTRQGPGEKLFF. CDR3 in DNA: TGTGCCAGCAGCTCAACCCGGCAGGGGCCTGGAGAAAAACTGTTTTTT.